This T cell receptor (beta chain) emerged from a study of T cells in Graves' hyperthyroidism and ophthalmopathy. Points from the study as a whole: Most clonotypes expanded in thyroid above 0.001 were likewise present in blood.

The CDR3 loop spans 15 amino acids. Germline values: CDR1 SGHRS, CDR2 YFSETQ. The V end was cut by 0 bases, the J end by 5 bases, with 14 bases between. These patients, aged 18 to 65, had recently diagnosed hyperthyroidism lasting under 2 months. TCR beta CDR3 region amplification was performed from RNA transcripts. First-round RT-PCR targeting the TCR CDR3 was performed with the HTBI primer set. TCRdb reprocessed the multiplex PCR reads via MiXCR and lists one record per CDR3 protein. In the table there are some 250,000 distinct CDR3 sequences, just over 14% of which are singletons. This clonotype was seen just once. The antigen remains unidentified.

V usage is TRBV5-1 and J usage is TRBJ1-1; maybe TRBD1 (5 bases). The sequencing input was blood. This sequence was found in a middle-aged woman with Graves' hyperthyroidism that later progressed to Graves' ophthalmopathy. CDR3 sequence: CASSLAGPPGTEAFF. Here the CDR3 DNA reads TGCGCCAGCAGCTTGGCAGGACCCCCAGGGACTGAAGCTTTCTTT.